This entry concerns a single T cell receptor (beta chain). Its specificity is unknown. All the donors were Caucasian adults who lived in Nashville, Tennessee. The data were obtained in a study of shared clonotypes between healthy human individuals. Some clones are missing from TCRdb's copy, which holds only in-frame ones; the method was immunoSEQ multiplex PCR. The table has around 690,000 clones, 90% seen once; the top ten hold 34%. Looked up from germline, CDR1 is SGHVS and CDR2 is FQNEAQ. Trimming pared 1 base from V and 0 bases from J, leaving 9 bases between. This CDR3 has 16 amino acids. Study results and caveats: Between a handful of donors, naive CD4 clonotypes were shared at a level of around 4.9%.

Sequencing input: memory CD8+ T cells from PBMCs. Described subset: CD45RO+ cells pooled with CCR7-negative TemRA cells. V and J are TRBV7-8 and TRBJ1-4; D is unresolved. This TCR derives from a young man in good health. Some clones in this sample may be carry-over from other donors' samples. The CDR3, as DNA: TGTGCCAGCAGCTTAGGGTCGGGCGCAACTAATGAAAAACTGTTTTTT. Its protein product is CASSLGSGATNEKLFF.